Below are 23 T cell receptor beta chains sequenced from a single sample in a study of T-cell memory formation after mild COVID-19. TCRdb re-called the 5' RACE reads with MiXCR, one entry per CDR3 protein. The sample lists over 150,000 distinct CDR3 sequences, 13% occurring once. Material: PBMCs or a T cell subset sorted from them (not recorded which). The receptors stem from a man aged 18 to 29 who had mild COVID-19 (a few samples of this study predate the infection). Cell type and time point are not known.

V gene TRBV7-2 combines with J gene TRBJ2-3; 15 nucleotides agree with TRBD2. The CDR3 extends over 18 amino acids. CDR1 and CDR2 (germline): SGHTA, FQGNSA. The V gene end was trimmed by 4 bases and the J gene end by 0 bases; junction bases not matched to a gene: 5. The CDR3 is CASSSWTSGGVSTDTQYF. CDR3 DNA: TGTGCCAGCAGCTCGTGGACTAGCGGGGGGGTTAGCACAGATACGCAGTATTTT.

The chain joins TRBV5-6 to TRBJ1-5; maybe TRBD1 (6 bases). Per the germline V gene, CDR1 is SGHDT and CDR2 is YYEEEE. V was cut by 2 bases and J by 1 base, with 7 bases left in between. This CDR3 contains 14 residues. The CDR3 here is CASSFTGSNQPQHF. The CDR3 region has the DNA TGTGCCAGCAGCTTTACAGGGAGCAATCAGCCCCAGCATTTT.

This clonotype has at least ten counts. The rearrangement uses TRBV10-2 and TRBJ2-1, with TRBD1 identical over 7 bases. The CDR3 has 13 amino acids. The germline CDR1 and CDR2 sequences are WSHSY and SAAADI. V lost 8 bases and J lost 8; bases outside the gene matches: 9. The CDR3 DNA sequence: TGCGCCAGCGCCGACAGGGACGATGATGAGCAGTTCTTC. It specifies CASADRDDDEQFF.

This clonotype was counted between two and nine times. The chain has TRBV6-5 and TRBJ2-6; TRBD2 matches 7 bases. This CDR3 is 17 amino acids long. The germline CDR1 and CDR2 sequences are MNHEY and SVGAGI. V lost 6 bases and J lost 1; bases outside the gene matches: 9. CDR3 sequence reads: CASRRPGGRSGANVLTF. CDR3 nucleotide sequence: TGTGCCAGCAGACGTCCGGGGGGTCGGTCTGGGGCCAACGTCCTGACTTTC.

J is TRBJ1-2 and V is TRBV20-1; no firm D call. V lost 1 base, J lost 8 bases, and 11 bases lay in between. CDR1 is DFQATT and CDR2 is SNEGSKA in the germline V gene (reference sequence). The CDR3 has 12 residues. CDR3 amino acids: CSARATSKGYTF. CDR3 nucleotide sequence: TGCAGTGCTAGAGCCACCTCGAAAGGCTACACCTTC.

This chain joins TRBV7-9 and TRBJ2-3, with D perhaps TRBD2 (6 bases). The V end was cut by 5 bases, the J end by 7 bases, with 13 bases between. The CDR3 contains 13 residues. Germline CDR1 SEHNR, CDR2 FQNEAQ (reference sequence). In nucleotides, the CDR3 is TGTGCCAGCAGCCGTCCTGGGGGGTATACGCAGTATTTT. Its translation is CASSRPGGYTQYF.

The CDR3 DNA reads TGCAGTGCTAGAGATTGGAGGGGGGGATTTGGAGATACGCAGTATTTT. Its protein product is CSARDWRGGFGDTQYF. The chain carries TRBV20-1 and TRBJ2-3; possibly TRBD2 for D (7 bases). The germline V gene has CDR1 DFQATT and CDR2 SNEGSKA (reference sequence). The length of the CDR3 is 16 residues. V was cut by 0 bases and J by 5 bases, with 18 bases left in between.

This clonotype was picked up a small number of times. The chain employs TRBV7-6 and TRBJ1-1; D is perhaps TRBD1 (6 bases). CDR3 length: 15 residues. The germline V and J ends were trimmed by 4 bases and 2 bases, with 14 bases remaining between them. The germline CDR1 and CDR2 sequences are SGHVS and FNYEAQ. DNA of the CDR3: TGTGCCAGCAGCTCTATTACAGGGCGCAACACTGAAGCTTTCTTT. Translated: CASSSITGRNTEAFF.

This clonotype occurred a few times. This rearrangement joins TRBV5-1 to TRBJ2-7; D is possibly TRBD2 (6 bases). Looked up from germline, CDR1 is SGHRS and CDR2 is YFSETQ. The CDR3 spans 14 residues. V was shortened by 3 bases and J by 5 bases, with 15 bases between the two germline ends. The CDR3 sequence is CASSWGDWRDEQYV. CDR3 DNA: TGCGCCAGCAGCTGGGGGGACTGGAGGGACGAGCAGTACGTC.

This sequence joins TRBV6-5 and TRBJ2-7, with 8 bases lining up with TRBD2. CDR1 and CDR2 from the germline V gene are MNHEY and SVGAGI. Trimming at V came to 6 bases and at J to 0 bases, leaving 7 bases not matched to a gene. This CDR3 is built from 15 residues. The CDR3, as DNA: TGTGCCAGCAGCAAATACAGCGGGGGCTCCTACGAGCAGTACTTC. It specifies CASSKYSGGSYEQYF.

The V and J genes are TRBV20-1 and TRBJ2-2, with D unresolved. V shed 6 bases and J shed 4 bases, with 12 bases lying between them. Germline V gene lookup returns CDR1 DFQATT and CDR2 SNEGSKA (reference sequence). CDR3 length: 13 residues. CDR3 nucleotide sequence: TGCAGTGCCCTCGAGGTACCCACCGGGGAGCTGTTTTTT. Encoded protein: CSALEVPTGELFF.

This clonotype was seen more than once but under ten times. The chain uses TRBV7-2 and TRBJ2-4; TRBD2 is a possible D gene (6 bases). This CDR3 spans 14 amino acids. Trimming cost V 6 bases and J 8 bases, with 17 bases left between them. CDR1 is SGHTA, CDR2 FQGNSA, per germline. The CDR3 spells CASRNAGTVDIQYF. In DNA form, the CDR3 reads TGTGCCAGCAGGAACGCGGGGACCGTCGACATTCAGTACTTC.

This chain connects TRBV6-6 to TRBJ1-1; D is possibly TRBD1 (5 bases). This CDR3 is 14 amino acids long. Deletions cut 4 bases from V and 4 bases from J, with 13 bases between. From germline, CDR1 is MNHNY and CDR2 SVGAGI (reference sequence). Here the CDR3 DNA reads TGTGCCAGCAGTTCTTCCGGGACGGCCACTGAAGCTTTCTTT. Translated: CASSSSGTATEAFF.

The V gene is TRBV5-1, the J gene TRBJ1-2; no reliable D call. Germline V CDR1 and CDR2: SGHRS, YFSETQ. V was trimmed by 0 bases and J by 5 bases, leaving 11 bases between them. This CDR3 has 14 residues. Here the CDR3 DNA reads TGCGCCAGCAGCTTGGAGACGTCCTTTTATGGCTACACCTTC. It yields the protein CASSLETSFYGYTF. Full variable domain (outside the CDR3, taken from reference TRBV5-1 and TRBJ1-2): KAGVTQTPRYLIKTRGQQVTLSCSPISGHRSVSWYQQTPGQGLQFLFEYFSETQRNKGNFPGRFSGRQFSNSRSEMNVSTLELGDSALYLCASSLETSFYGYTFGSGTRLTVV.

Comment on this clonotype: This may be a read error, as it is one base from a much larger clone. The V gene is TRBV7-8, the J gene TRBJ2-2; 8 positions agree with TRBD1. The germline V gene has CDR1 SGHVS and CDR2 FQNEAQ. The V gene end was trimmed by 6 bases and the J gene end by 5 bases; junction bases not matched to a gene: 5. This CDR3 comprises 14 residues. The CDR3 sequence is CASRDRELTGELFF. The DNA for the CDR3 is TGTGCCAGCAGGGACAGGGAGCTGACCGGGGAGCTGTTTTTT. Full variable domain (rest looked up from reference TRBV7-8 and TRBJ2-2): GAGVSQSPRYKVAKRGQDVALRCDPISGHVSLFWYQQALGQGPEFLTYFQNEAQLDKSGLPSDRFFAERPEGSVSTLKIQRTQQEDSAVYLCASRDRELTGELFFGEGSRLTVL.

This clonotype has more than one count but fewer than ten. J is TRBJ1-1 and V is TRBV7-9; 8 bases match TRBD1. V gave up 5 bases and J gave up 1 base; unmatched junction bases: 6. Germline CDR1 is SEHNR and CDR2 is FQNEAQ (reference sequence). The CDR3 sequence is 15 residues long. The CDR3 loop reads CASSPPTGANTEAFF. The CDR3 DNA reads TGTGCCAGCAGCCCTCCGACAGGGGCGAACACTGAAGCTTTCTTT.

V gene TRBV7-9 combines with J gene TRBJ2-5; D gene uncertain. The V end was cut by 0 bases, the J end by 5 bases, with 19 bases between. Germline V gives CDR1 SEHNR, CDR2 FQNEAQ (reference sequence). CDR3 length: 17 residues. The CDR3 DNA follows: TGTGCCAGCAGCTTAGCGCGTGATGGGGTGGCGAGCGAGACCCAGTACTTC. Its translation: CASSLARDGVASETQYF. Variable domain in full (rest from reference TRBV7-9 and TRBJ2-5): DTGVSQNPRHKITKRGQNVTFRCDPISEHNRLYWYRQTLGQGPEFLTYFQNEAQLEKSRLLSDRFSAERPKGSFSTLEIQRTEQGDSAMYLCASSLARDGVASETQYFGPGTRLLVL.

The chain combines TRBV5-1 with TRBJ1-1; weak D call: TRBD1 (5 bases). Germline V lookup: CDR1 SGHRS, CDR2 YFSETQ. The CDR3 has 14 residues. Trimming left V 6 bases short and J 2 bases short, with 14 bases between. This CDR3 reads CASTVAGLNTEAFF. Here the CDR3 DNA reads TGCGCCAGCACCGTGGCGGGGCTTAACACTGAAGCTTTCTTT. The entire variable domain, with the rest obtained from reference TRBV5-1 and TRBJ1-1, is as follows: KAGVTQTPRYLIKTRGQQVTLSCSPISGHRSVSWYQQTPGQGLQFLFEYFSETQRNKGNFPGRFSGRQFSNSRSEMNVSTLELGDSALYLCASTVAGLNTEAFFGQGTRLTVV.

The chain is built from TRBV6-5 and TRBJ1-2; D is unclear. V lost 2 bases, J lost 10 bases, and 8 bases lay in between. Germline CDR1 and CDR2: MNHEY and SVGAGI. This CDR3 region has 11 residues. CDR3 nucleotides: TGTGCCAGCAGTTACATGAGGGTCTACACCTTC. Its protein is CASSYMRVYTF.

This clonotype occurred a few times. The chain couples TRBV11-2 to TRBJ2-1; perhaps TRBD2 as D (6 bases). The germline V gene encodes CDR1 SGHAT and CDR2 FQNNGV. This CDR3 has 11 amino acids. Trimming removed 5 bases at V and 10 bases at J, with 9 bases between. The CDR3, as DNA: TGTGCCAGCAGCCGTGGACTAGAGCAGTTCTTC. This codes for CASSRGLEQFF.

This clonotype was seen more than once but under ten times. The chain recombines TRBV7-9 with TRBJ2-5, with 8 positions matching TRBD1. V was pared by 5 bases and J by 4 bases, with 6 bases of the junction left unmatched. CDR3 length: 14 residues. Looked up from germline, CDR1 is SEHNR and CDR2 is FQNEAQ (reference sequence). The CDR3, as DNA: TGTGCCAGCAGCCTCAGGGGGCATGGAGAGACCCAGTACTTC. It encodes CASSLRGHGETQYF.

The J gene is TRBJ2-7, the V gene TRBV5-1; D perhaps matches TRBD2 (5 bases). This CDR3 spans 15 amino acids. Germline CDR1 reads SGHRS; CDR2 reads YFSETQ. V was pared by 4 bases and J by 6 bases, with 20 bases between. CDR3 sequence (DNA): TGCGCCAGCAGCCACGGGCGCGGTCTAGCCGGCGAGCAGTACTTC. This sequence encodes CASSHGRGLAGEQYF.

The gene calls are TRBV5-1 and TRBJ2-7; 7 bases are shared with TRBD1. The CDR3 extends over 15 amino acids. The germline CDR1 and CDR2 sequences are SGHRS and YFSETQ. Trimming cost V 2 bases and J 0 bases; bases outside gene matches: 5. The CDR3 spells CASSFSRDSSYEQYF. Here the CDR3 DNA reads TGCGCCAGCAGCTTTTCTCGGGACAGCTCCTACGAGCAGTACTTC. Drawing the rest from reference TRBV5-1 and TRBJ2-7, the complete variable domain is KAGVTQTPRYLIKTRGQQVTLSCSPISGHRSVSWYQQTPGQGLQFLFEYFSETQRNKGNFPGRFSGRQFSNSRSEMNVSTLELGDSALYLCASSFSRDSSYEQYFGPGTRLTVT.